A selection of T cell receptor beta chains follows, all from one sample in a study of cytotoxic CD8 clonotypes in ibrutinib-treated CLL. Clones were sequenced by immunoSEQ multiplex PCR, and TCRdb holds only the in-frame ones, with some missing. The data contain about 310,000 clones, about 80% of them singletons. This sample comprised PBMCs, obtained before ibrutinib treatment. These receptors were obtained from a human donor with chronic lymphocytic leukemia. Each CDR3 is given with its conserved first and last residue. A D gene is named only where the DNA matches it firmly. Only some rows state a clone size, as once, few, many or a class for expanded clones.

clone size	J gene	V gene	D gene	CDR3 DNA	CDR3 protein
NA	TRBJ2-7	TRBV4-3	TRBD1	TGCGCCAGCAGCCAGGCAGACAGGGACGAGCAGTACTTC	CASSQADRDEQYF
few	TRBJ2-1	TRBV27	TRBD2	TGTGCCAGCAGCCCTCGGACTAGCGGGACTTACAATGAGCAGTTCTTC	CASSPRTSGTYNEQFF
NA	TRBJ1-4	TRBV19	NA	TGTGCCAGCGCCGACCTCTCTAAACTGTTTTTT	CASADLSKLFF
NA	TRBJ2-5	TRBV15	TRBD2	TGTGCCACCAGCAGAGATTGGCTAGCGGGGGAAGAGACCCAGTACTTC	CATSRDWLAGEETQYF
NA	TRBJ2-2	TRBV30	TRBD2	TGTGCCTGGAGTCGTACTAGCGGGAGGGCCGCCGGGGAGCTGTTTTTT	CAWSRTSGRAAGELFF
NA	TRBJ1-3	TRBV28	NA	TGTGCCAGCAGTTTGAGGCCGAGCTCTGGAAACACCATATATTTT	CASSLRPSSGNTIYF
NA	TRBJ2-3	TRBV9	NA	TGTGCCAGCAGCGTAGGGGCTATAATGACAGATACGCAGTATTTT	CASSVGAIMTDTQYF
NA	TRBJ1-5	TRBV6-1	NA	TGTGCCAGCAGTGATAACAGGGTCTCCAATCAGCCCCAGCATTTT	CASSDNRVSNQPQHF
NA	TRBJ2-2	TRBV6-1	NA	TGTGCCAGCAGTGAAGGGGAGGCAGGGGTCAACACCGGGGAGCTGTTTTTT	CASSEGEAGVNTGELFF
NA	TRBJ2-1	TRBV9	TRBD2	TGTGCCAGCAGCGTAGTCGGGAGGGCTTACAATGAGCAGTTCTTC	CASSVVGRAYNEQFF
NA	TRBJ1-5	TRBV7-2	TRBD1	TGTGCCAGCAGTACCCAGACAGGGAGCAATCAGCCCCAGCATTTT	CASSTQTGSNQPQHF
few	TRBJ2-5	TRBV27	TRBD2	TGTGCCAGCAGTTCGGGACTAGCGGTACCTCAAGAGACCCAGTACTTC	CASSSGLAVPQETQYF
NA	TRBJ2-1	TRBV27	TRBD2	TGTGCCAGCAGTACACAGCGGGAGGCCTACAATGAGCAGTTCTTC	CASSTQREAYNEQFF
NA	TRBJ2-1	TRBV5-6	TRBD2	TGTGCCAGCAGTCGGACTAGCCAGCAGTTCTTC	CASSRTSQQFF
NA	TRBJ2-1	TRBV5-1	NA	TGCGCCAGCAGCAACGGACTGGCTTACAATGAGCAGTTCTTC	CASSNGLAYNEQFF
NA	TRBJ1-5	TRBV27	NA	TGTGCCAGCAGTTCTCTGGCGGCCGACAGCAATCAGCCCCAGCATTTT	CASSSLAADSNQPQHF
NA	TRBJ1-1	TRBV5-1	NA	TGCGCCAGCAGCACAGGAAGTGTGAGCACTGAAGCTTTCTTT	CASSTGSVSTEAFF
NA	TRBJ1-3	TRBV5-6	NA	TGTGCCAGCAGCACCGGGGGGCTCTCTGGAAACACCATATATTTT	CASSTGGLSGNTIYF
NA	TRBJ2-7	TRBV7-6	NA	TGTGCCAGCAGCTTGGGTTCAGACGAGCAGTACTTC	CASSLGSDEQYF
NA	TRBJ2-1	TRBV7-9	TRBD2	TGTGCCAGCAGCTTAGTAGTGGGACTAGCGACGAATGAGCAGTTCTTC	CASSLVVGLATNEQFF
NA	TRBJ1-1	TRBV5-1	NA	TGCGCCAGCAGCTCTTTCCGGGGGCACACTGAAGCTTTCTTT	CASSSFRGHTEAFF
NA	TRBJ1-1	TRBV7-9	NA	TGTGCCAGCAGCTCGGGTAGGACTGAAGCTTTCTTT	CASSSGRTEAFF
NA	TRBJ1-2	TRBV6-5	TRBD1	TGTGCCAGCAGCCCTCCGGGACAGGGTTTCGGCTACACCTTC	CASSPPGQGFGYTF
once	TRBJ2-1	TRBV29-1	NA	TGCAGCGTAAAAGGGGGGGATTTCAATGAGCAGTTCTTC	CSVKGGDFNEQFF
once	TRBJ1-2	TRBV6-6	TRBD1	TGTGCCAGCAGTTACAAAAGACAGGGGGCCTATTGGTGCACCTTC	CASSYKRQGAYWCTF
NA	TRBJ1-2	TRBV19	TRBD1	TGTGCCAGTACACAGGGGGCGGGCTACACCTTC	CASTQGAGYTF
NA	TRBJ2-2	TRBV11-2	NA	TGTGCCAGCAGCCTCACCAGGGGAAACACCGGGGAGCTGTTTTTT	CASSLTRGNTGELFF
NA	TRBJ2-1	TRBV11-3	NA	TGTGCCAGCAGTTATACAGCGGAAAGCTCCTACAATGAGCAGTTCTTC	CASSYTAESSYNEQFF
NA	TRBJ1-5	TRBV12-2	NA	TGTGCAAGTCGCTTGAGACAGGGGGCCAATCAGCCCCAGCATTTT	CASRLRQGANQPQHF
NA	TRBJ2-2	TRBV23-1	NA	TGCGCCAGCAGTCAATTAGTTGGTGGGGCAGGCACCGGGGAGCTGTTTTTT	CASSQLVGGAGTGELFF
NA	TRBJ1-2	TRBV9	NA	TGTGCCAGTCGAACAGGGAATGGCTACACCTTC	CASRTGNGYTF
NA	TRBJ2-7	TRBV4-1	NA	TGCGCCAGCAGCCAAGGGAGAGGCTTGAGCAGCACCTACGAGCAGTACTTC	CASSQGRGLSSTYEQYF
NA	TRBJ2-2	TRBV6-5	TRBD2	TGTGCCAGCAGTTACTCGGGACTAGCGGGCGCCGGGGAGCTGTTTTTT	CASSYSGLAGAGELFF
NA	TRBJ2-7	TRBV30	NA	TGTGCCTGGAGTGTAAAGAGGCAAGCAAACGAGCAGTACTTC	CAWSVKRQANEQYF
NA	TRBJ2-5	TRBV4-2	NA	TGTGCCAGCAGCCAAGCCCCCGGACAGCAAGAGACCCAGTACTTC	CASSQAPGQQETQYF
NA	TRBJ2-2	TRBV5-4	NA	TGTGCCAGCAGCTTTAGCGGAGCGGTGAACACCGGGGAGCTGTTTTTT	CASSFSGAVNTGELFF
NA	TRBJ2-5	TRBV28	TRBD2	TGTGCCAGCAGTGTTAGCGGGGCGGAGACCCAGTACTTC	CASSVSGAETQYF
NA	TRBJ2-3	TRBV14	NA	TGTGCCAGCAGCCAATGGGGTTCAGATACGCAGTATTTT	CASSQWGSDTQYF
NA	TRBJ2-7	TRBV7-2	NA	TGTGCCAGCAGCTTCAGTTCTTCCGGGACACACCTTGGTGAGCAGTACTTC	CASSFSSSGTHLGEQYF
few	TRBJ2-3	TRBV5-1	NA	TGCGCCAGCAGCCCCCGGGTAGGCCCTCACACGACCGAAGAGTATTTT	CASSPRVGPHTTEEYF
NA	TRBJ1-1	TRBV5-1	TRBD1	TGCGCCAGCAGCTTGGGGTCCCCGGTGGCAGGCAGGGGGTACACTGAAGCTTTCTTT	CASSLGSPVAGRGYTEAFF
NA	TRBJ2-1	TRBV19	NA	TGTGCCAGTAGTATAGAAAGTTTCCCCTACAATGAGCAGTTCTTC	CASSIESFPYNEQFF
NA	TRBJ1-2	TRBV29-1	NA	TGCAGCGTTGTATTTTTTTCCGAAGACAGGCGGCTCTACGAGGACTATGGCTACACCTTC	CSVVFFSEDRRLYEDYGYTF
NA	TRBJ1-4	TRBV7-9	NA	TGTGCCAGCAGCTTAGTTTCTGGCGTGTATAATGAAAAACTGTTTTTT	CASSLVSGVYNEKLFF